This T cell receptor beta chain was documented in a study of spatial heterogeneity in lung cancer. Study-level background: Detection consistently yielded more beta chains than alpha chains. Mean representation of each unique TCR and UMI combination in the raw reads exceeded nine occurrences.

This clonotype was detected ten times or more. Its antigen is as yet unknown. Every individual TCR cDNA molecule carried its own unique molecular identifier, which allowed correction of PCR and sequencing errors. TCRdb reanalysed the 5' RACE reads using MiXCR and keeps one entry per CDR3 protein. The sample lists about 95,000 distinct CDR3 sequences; about 9.4% were seen once. Overall study findings and caveats: Blood contained ubiquitous expanded tumor TCRs more at resection than at follow-up.

The CDR3 is 15 amino acids. Germline CDR1 reads SGHNT; CDR2 reads YENEEA. The ends were cut back, 0 bases at V and 4 bases at J, with 11 bases in the middle. Time point meaning: sample taken at primary tumor resection. Sequencing covered unsorted whole RNA taken from tumor, nontumor lung or frozen PBMC. This sequence was found in a male donor with early-stage non-small cell lung cancer. The sequences come from PBMCs, collected at surgery. The rearrangement links TRBV11-3 to TRBJ2-3; D is perhaps TRBD2 (6 bases). The CDR3 DNA reads as TGTGCCAGCAGCTTAGATACCAGGGAGGCAGATACGCAGTATTTT. Translated, it gives CASSLDTREADTQYF.